Below, 20 T cell receptor beta chains from the same sample are listed, as sequenced in a study of blood T cell repertoires in COVID-19 (dated by TCRdb to 2019 to 2021). The receptor library was made with the immunoSEQ multiplex PCR assay. Sourced from immuneACCESS, this table was stored by TCRdb with only in-frame sequences that have V and J called. A share of the clones is absent; for the studies checked, an unresolved V gene accounts for under half, and the remainder has no known explanation. Within this sample are roughly 150,000 clones, with approximately 85% of them counted one time only. Roughly 2.5% of the sample belongs to the ten largest clones. Input material: peripheral blood. Receptor source: a woman older than 75 with COVID-19, enrolled during active disease.

This sequence joins TRBV6-5 and TRBJ2-5; tentatively, D is TRBD1 (5 bases). Per germline, CDR1 MNHEY and CDR2 SVGAGI. V shed 0 bases and J shed 5 bases, with 13 bases lying between them. The CDR3 extends over 15 amino acids. CDR3 nucleotide sequence: TGTGCCAGCAGTTACTCTCAGGGCAAGGGGGAGACCCAGTACTTC. Translating gives CASSYSQGKGETQYF.

This rearrangement joins TRBV19 to TRBJ2-1; no definite D call. Trimming removed 6 bases at V and 2 bases at J, with 23 bases between. The CDR3 is made up of 18 amino acids. The germline CDR1 and CDR2 sequences are LNHDA and SQIVND (reference sequence). CDR3 in DNA: TGTGCCAGTAGGCCCAGGCACCTTACTCACGCCCCCTACAATGAGCAGTTCTTC. Its translation is CASRPRHLTHAPYNEQFF. The full variable domain, rest sourced from reference TRBV19 and TRBJ2-1, is DGGITQSPKYLFRKEGQNVTLSCEQNLNHDAMYWYRQDPGQGLRLIYYSQIVNDFQKGDIAEGYSVSREKKESFPLTVTSAQKNPTAFYLCASRPRHLTHAPYNEQFFGPGTRLTVL.

This clone has just a few counts. This rearrangement joins TRBV7-9 to TRBJ1-1; D is uncertain. Deletions cut 1 base from V and 7 bases from J, with 13 bases between. The CDR3 consists of 14 residues. Germline V gene lookup returns CDR1 SEHNR and CDR2 FQNEAQ (reference sequence). CDR3 in DNA: TGTGCCAGCAGCTTAGGTGCAGGATTAAATGAAGCTTTCTTT. This encodes CASSLGAGLNEAFF.

The chain recombines TRBV4-1 with TRBJ2-7, with D maybe TRBD1 (5 bases). Germline V gene data show CDR1 as MGHRA and CDR2 as YSYEKL. The CDR3 length is 15 residues. Trimming left V 2 bases short and J 4 bases short, with 15 bases between. DNA of the CDR3: TGCGCCAGCAGCCAAAATGAAGGGGCCCTTTACGAGCAGTACTTC. Translated: CASSQNEGALYEQYF.

This clone was detected only a few times. The chain couples TRBV19 to TRBJ2-4; D is uncertain. The V and J ends lost 4 bases and 7 bases respectively, with 14 bases between them. The CDR3 length is 14 residues. In germline, CDR1 is LNHDA, CDR2 SQIVND (reference sequence). In DNA, the CDR3 is TGTGCCAGTAGTAGACTGGCCGCCGAGAACATTCAGTACTTC. It is translated as CASSRLAAENIQYF.

The CDR3, as DNA: TGCGCCAGCAGCTTGTGGGGGCTGGACTATGGCTACACCTTC. Protein sequence: CASSLWGLDYGYTF. The rearrangement uses TRBV5-1 and TRBJ1-2; maybe TRBD1 (6 bases). The CDR3 covers 14 residues. Germline CDR1 SGHRS, CDR2 YFSETQ. V was shortened by 1 base and J by 3 bases, with 10 bases between the two germline ends.

The CDR3 region is CSVVTGGFNEKLFF. The CDR3 DNA is TGCAGCGTCGTCACAGGGGGATTTAATGAAAAACTGTTTTTT. V is TRBV29-1 and J is TRBJ1-4; TRBD1 agrees at 8 bases. V lost 6 bases and J lost 4; bases outside the gene matches: 7. The CDR3 extends over 14 amino acids. The germline gives CDR1 SQVTM, CDR2 ANQGSEA.

The chain uses TRBV6-2 or TRBV6-3 and TRBJ1-6; 9 bases map to TRBD1. Germline V gives CDR1 MNHEY, CDR2 SVGEGT. V shed 4 bases and J 6 bases; nucleotides not matched to a gene: 4. The CDR3 has 15 residues. The CDR3 region is CASSSGTGTNSPLHF. CDR3 bases: TGTGCCAGCAGTTCCGGGACAGGGACTAATTCACCCCTCCACTTT.

The rearrangement links TRBV2 to TRBJ1-1, with D tentatively TRBD1 (6 bases). The length of the CDR3 is 11 residues. Germline CDR1 reads SNHLY; CDR2 reads FYNNEI. Deletions cut 6 bases from V and 7 bases from J, with 9 bases between. The CDR3 is CASRLTGEAFF. The CDR3 DNA follows: TGTGCCAGCAGGCTGACAGGTGAAGCTTTCTTT.

The chain has TRBV6-2 or TRBV6-3 and TRBJ1-5; 7 bases align to TRBD1. The CDR3 is 15 residues long. CDR1 and CDR2 (germline): MNHEY, SVGEGT. Trimming took 6 bases from V and 1 from J; bases not matched to a gene: 6. CDR3 nucleotides: TGTGCCAGCAGCCGGGGACAGTTGAGCAATCAGCCCCAGCATTTT. Protein: CASSRGQLSNQPQHF.

The chain joins TRBV27 to TRBJ1-5; 7 nucleotides match TRBD1. Germline V gene data show CDR1 as MNHEY and CDR2 as SMNVEV (reference sequence). The CDR3 has 14 amino acids. The trim removed 6 bases at V and 3 bases at J, leaving 5 bases unmatched. For the CDR3, the DNA is TGTGCCAGCAGCTCCGGACAGGTCAATCAGCCCCAGCATTTT. Translation: CASSSGQVNQPQHF.

The chain joins TRBV19 to TRBJ1-5, with a possible D match to TRBD1 (5 bases). This CDR3 has 15 amino acids. Germline V gene sequence: CDR1 LNHDA, CDR2 SQIVND (reference sequence). The ends were cut back, 3 bases at V and 0 bases at J, with 9 bases in the middle. CDR3 coding DNA: TGTGCCAGTAGTATGGGCGGGGCTAGCAATCAGCCCCAGCATTTT. This encodes CASSMGGASNQPQHF.

Written as DNA, the CDR3 is TGTGCCAGCTCCCCTTGGGGGGACACTGAAGCTTTCTTT. Protein product: CASSPWGDTEAFF. The rearrangement uses TRBV18 and TRBJ1-1; a possible D gene is TRBD1 (5 bases). CDR3 length: 13 amino acids. Trimming took off 6 bases at V and 3 bases at J, with 11 bases between the two ends. Looked up from germline, CDR1 is KGHSH and CDR2 is LQKENI.

The table lists this clone with a count of one. The V and J genes are TRBV11-2 and TRBJ2-1; D perhaps matches TRBD1 (6 bases). The CDR3 is made up of 16 amino acids. Germline V gene data show CDR1 as SGHAT and CDR2 as FQNNGV. V was clipped by 1 base and J by 8 bases, with 18 bases between them. In DNA form, the CDR3 reads TGTGCCAGCAGCTTAGGTACAGGGATGAGAATCTATGAGCAGTTCTTC. As protein: CASSLGTGMRIYEQFF.

This clone appeared once. The chain links TRBV7-2 to TRBJ2-1; weak D call: TRBD2 (7 bases). The germline gives CDR1 SGHTA, CDR2 FQGNSA. The CDR3 is 15 amino acids. The V gene lost 1 base and the J gene lost 9 bases, with 16 bases spanning the gap. The CDR3 sequence: CASSLDATGGGEQFF. CDR3 sequence (DNA): TGTGCCAGCAGCTTAGACGCGACAGGCGGGGGTGAGCAGTTCTTC.

CDR3 protein: CASSQDAGGVSGANVLTF. The CDR3 DNA reads as TGTGCCAGCAGCCAAGATGCAGGGGGCGTCTCTGGGGCCAACGTCCTGACTTTC. The V call is TRBV3-1 (or the pseudogene TRBV3-2), the J call TRBJ2-6; the match to TRBD1 covers 8 bases. CDR1 is LGHDT and CDR2 is YNNKEL in the germline V gene (reference sequence). Trimming at V came to 0 bases and at J to 0 bases, leaving 4 bases not matched to a gene. The length of the CDR3 is 18 residues.

V is TRBV18 and J is TRBJ1-3; tentative D call: TRBD1 (5 bases). Germline values: CDR1 KGHSH, CDR2 LQKENI. V was shortened by 1 base and J by 3 bases, with 13 bases between the two germline ends. This CDR3 comprises 16 residues. The CDR3 DNA sequence: TGTGCCAGCTCACCACGGGGGGGAAGGAATGGAAACACCATATATTTT. This sequence encodes CASSPRGGRNGNTIYF.

V and J are TRBV11-2 and TRBJ2-2; 7 nucleotides line up with TRBD2. The junction had 2 bases not matched to a gene; V was cut back by 4 bases and J by 0 bases. Germline CDR1 is SGHAT and CDR2 is FQNNGV. This CDR3 region has 15 residues. CDR3 nucleotides: TGTGCCAGCAGCTCAAGCGGGGCGAACACCGGGGAGCTGTTTTTT. Encoded protein: CASSSSGANTGELFF.

This chain joins TRBV5-4 and TRBJ2-5, with 10 bases identical to TRBD2. CDR3 length equals 16 residues. Trimming at V came to 2 bases and at J to 5 bases, leaving 9 bases not matched to a gene. Germline CDR1 SGHNT, CDR2 YYREEE (reference sequence). The CDR3 DNA follows: TGTGCCAGCAGCTTCAGGAGCGGGGGGGGCGGGGAGACCCAGTACTTC. Translated, it gives CASSFRSGGGGETQYF.

The sample holds a few counts of this clone. The chain joins TRBV18 to TRBJ2-7; possible D gene TRBD2, 6 bases. The V and J ends lost 8 bases and 5 bases respectively, with 13 bases between them. Per the germline V gene, CDR1 is KGHSH and CDR2 is LQKENI. The CDR3 loop spans 12 amino acids. CDR3 DNA sequence: TGTGCCAGCACGTCTTGGGGGGACGAGCAGTACTTC. This codes for CASTSWGDEQYF.